This TCR beta chain was retrieved from a study of blood T cell repertoires in COVID-19. TCRdb's copy holds only in-frame clones and misses some; the assay was immunoSEQ multiplex PCR. Counted here are roughly 250,000 clones, roughly 82% occurring once; the ten biggest clones make up more than 4.5%. CDR1 is MDHEN and CDR2 is SYDVKM in the germline V gene. The V end was cut by 5 bases, the J end by 7 bases, with 12 bases between. The length of the CDR3 is 13 residues. The chain links TRBV28 to TRBJ1-5; D possibly corresponds to TRBD1 (6 bases). This sequence was found in a woman at least 80 years old with active or convalescent COVID-19. The sequencing sample was made of peripheral blood. This chain's CDR3 is CASSLRGPQPQHF. The CDR3 nucleotides are TGTGCCAGCAGTCTCAGGGGTCCCCAGCCCCAGCATTTT.